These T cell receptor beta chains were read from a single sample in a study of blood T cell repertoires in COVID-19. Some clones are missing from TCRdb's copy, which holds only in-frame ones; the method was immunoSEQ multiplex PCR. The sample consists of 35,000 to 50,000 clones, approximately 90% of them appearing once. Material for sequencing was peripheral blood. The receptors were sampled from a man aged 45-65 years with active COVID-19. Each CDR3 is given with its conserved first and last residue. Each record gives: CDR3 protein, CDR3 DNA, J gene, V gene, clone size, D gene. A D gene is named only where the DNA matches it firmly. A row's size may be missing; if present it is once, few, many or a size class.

CASPSPGVNQPQHF TGTGCCAGCCCGTCCCCGGGGGTTAATCAGCCCCAGCATTTT TRBJ1-5 TRBV6-5 once .
CASSFVYMRHLHF TGTGCCAGCAGTTTTGTATACATGAGGCACCTCCACTTT TRBJ1-6 TRBV28 . .
CASSQRKRGGYNSPLHF TGTGCCAGCAGCCAGAGAAAACGAGGGGGTTATAATTCACCCCTCCACTTT TRBJ1-6 TRBV14 . .
CASSGAGVGETQYF TGCGCCAGCAGCGGAGCGGGGGTCGGGGAGACCCAGTACTTC TRBJ2-5 TRBV4-3 . TRBD2
CVSTSNTGELFF TGTGTCAGTACATCGAACACCGGGGAGCTGTTTTTT TRBJ2-2 TRBV5-4 . .
CASSPTGAYGYTF TGTGCCAGCTCACCCACAGGAGCCTATGGCTACACCTTC TRBJ1-2 TRBV18 . .
CAYSGLGLGAFF TGTGCCTACTCAGGGTTAGGCCTTGGGGCTTTCTTT TRBJ1-1 TRBV30 . .
CASSLVGGALLKQFF TGTGCCAGCAGCTTAGTAGGGGGCGCATTACTCAAGCAGTTCTTC TRBJ2-1 TRBV7-8 . TRBD1
CASSRRGGETQYF TGTGCTAGCAGCAGAAGGGGGGGGGAGACCCAGTACTTC TRBJ2-5 TRBV7-7 . .
CASSQVLLGQLGYTF TGCGCCAGCAGCCAAGTCCTCTTGGGACAGCTTGGCTACACCTTC TRBJ1-2 TRBV4-1 . TRBD1
CAWSRTRDSLYGYTF TGTGCCTGGAGCCGGACCCGGGACAGTCTCTATGGCTACACCTTC TRBJ1-2 TRBV30 . TRBD1
CASSERATNEKLFF TGTGCCAGCAGTGAGAGGGCAACTAATGAAAAACTGTTTTTT TRBJ1-4 TRBV27 . .
CASSEGGTPFTDTQYF TGTGCCAGCAGTGAGGGGGGGACTCCATTCACAGATACGCAGTATTTT TRBJ2-3 TRBV7-2 . .
CASSPGTGTTEAFF TGTGCCAGCAGCCCGGGGACAGGGACCACTGAAGCTTTCTTT TRBJ1-1 TRBV3-1/TRBV3-2 . TRBD1
CAISGGQVSDRYTF TGTGCCATCAGTGGAGGACAGGTCTCTGATCGCTACACCTTC TRBJ1-2 TRBV10-3 once TRBD1
CASSGPSGRATEQFF TGTGCCAGCAGTGGTCCTAGCGGGAGGGCCACTGAGCAGTTCTTC TRBJ2-1 TRBV2 once TRBD2
CASSLRAATDTQYF TGTGCCAGCAGCCTAAGGGCCGCCACAGATACGCAGTATTTT TRBJ2-3 TRBV7-3 . .